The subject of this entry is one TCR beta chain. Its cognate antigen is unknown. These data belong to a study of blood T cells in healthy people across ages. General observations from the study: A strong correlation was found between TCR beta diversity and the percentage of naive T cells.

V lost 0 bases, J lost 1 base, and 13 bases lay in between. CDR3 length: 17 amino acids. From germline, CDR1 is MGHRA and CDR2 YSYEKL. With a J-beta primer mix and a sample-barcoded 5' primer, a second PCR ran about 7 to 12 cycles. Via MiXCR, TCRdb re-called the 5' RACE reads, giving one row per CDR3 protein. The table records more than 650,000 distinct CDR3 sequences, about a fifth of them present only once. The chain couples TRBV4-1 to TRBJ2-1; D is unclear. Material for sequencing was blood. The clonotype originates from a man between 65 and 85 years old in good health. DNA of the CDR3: TGCGCCAGCAGCCAAGAGGGCTCCTACCCTTCCTACAATGAGCAGTTCTTC. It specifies CASSQEGSYPSYNEQFF.